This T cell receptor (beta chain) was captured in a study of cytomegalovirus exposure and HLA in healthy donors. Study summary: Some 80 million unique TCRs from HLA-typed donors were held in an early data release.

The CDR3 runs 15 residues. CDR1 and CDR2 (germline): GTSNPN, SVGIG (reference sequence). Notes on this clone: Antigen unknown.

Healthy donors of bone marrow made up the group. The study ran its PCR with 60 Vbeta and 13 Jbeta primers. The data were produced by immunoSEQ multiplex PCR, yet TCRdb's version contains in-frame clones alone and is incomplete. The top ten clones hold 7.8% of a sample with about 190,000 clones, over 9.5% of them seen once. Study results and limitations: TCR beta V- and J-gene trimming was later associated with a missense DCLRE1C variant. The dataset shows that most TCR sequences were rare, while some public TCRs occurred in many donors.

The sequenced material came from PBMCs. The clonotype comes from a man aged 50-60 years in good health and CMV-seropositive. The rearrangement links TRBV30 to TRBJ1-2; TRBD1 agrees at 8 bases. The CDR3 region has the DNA TGTGCTCAAAAGGTGGACGCGACAGGGGCCTATGGCTACACCTTC. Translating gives CAQKVDATGAYGYTF.